The 27 T cell receptor beta chains listed next were all sequenced from one sample in a study of CD8 T cells in Susac syndrome (dated by TCRdb to about 2019). Library creation used the immunoSEQ multiplex PCR assay. RNA was extracted using the RNeasy kit, and about 0.45 to 1 ug of the RNA was reverse transcribed with random hexamers. The public reads were reanalyzed by TCRdb: fastp trimming at Q25, MiXCR alignment, in-frame beta chains only. Rows with a matching CDR3 protein are joined into one entry that keeps the most common DNA and genes. For this sample there are 130,000 to 150,000 distinct CDR3 sequences; approximately 93% appear just once. The ten largest account for 0.084% of the sample. Sample: CD4+ T cells from PBMCs. The receptors derive from a human donor in good health.

The chain uses TRBV4-1 and TRBJ2-3; 11 nucleotides line up with TRBD2. After removal of 4 bases from V and 2 bases from J, the junction contained 8 bases not matched to a gene. The CDR3 extends over 17 amino acids. The germline CDR1 and CDR2 sequences are MGHRA and YSYEKL. This CDR3 reads CASSRQGTSGLTDTQYF. In DNA, the CDR3 is TGCGCCAGCAGCCGCCAGGGGACTAGCGGTCTCACAGATACGCAGTATTTT.

The V gene is TRBV12-3 or TRBV12-4, the J gene TRBJ2-7; tentative D call: TRBD1 (5 bases). The CDR3 is made up of 12 amino acids. V dropped 3 bases and J dropped 4 bases, with 7 bases sitting between them. CDR3 nucleotides: TGTGCCAGCAGTTTGGGGCGGTACGAGCAGTACTTC. This gives the protein CASSLGRYEQYF.

The chain links TRBV3-1 to TRBJ2-1; D is tentatively TRBD1 or TRBD2 (5 bases each). CDR1 and CDR2 (germline): LGHDT, YNNKEL (reference sequence). V lost 0 bases and J 4 bases, leaving 10 bases between the germline ends. The CDR3 covers 15 residues. The CDR3 loop is CASSQDGTAYNEQFF. The CDR3 DNA reads as TGTGCCAGCAGCCAAGACGGGACGGCATACAATGAGCAGTTCTTC.

This clonotype appeared once. The V call is TRBV20-1, the J call TRBJ2-3; 9 bases are shared with TRBD2. V dropped 5 bases and J dropped 5; count of bases not matched to a gene: 11. CDR1 and CDR2 from the germline V gene are DFQATT and SNEGSKA (reference sequence). The CDR3 totals 15 residues. The CDR3 nucleotides read TGCAGTGCTTTGCAGGCGACTAGCGGAGAAGATACGCAGTATTTT. It is translated as CSALQATSGEDTQYF.

This clonotype was seen a single time. The V call is TRBV28, the J call TRBJ1-4; D unresolved. Germline V gene lookup returns CDR1 MDHEN and CDR2 SYDVKM. Trimming stripped 5 bases from V and 8 bases from J, with 15 bases between. This CDR3 has 14 amino acids. Here the CDR3 reads CASSGLGDWEKLFF. The CDR3 coding sequence is TGTGCCAGCAGTGGTCTGGGTGACTGGGAAAAACTGTTTTTT.

J is TRBJ2-2 and V is TRBV20-1, with 9 bases aligning to TRBD2. Germline lookup yields CDR1 DFQATT and CDR2 SNEGSKA (reference sequence). The V gene end was trimmed by 1 base and the J gene end by 2 bases; junction bases not matched to a gene: 2. The CDR3 is 15 residues long. CDR3 residues: CSARVAGANTGELFF. In DNA form, the CDR3 reads TGCAGTGCTAGAGTAGCGGGAGCTAACACCGGGGAGCTGTTTTTT.

The chain is built from TRBV27 and TRBJ2-1; D assignment may be TRBD1 or TRBD2 (5 bases each). Germline CDR1 reads MNHEY; CDR2 reads SMNVEV (reference sequence). The ends were cut back, 7 bases at V and 6 bases at J, with 13 bases in the middle. The CDR3 spans 13 residues. The CDR3 nucleotides are TGTGCCAGCACCCCGGGGCGGACCAATGAGCAGTTCTTC. Protein product: CASTPGRTNEQFF.

The V gene is TRBV5-5, the J gene TRBJ1-5; D unclear. The CDR3 has 15 residues. CDR1 is SGHKS, CDR2 YYEKEE, per germline (reference sequence). The germline V and J ends were trimmed by 5 bases and 2 bases, with 14 bases remaining between them. The CDR3 nucleotides are TGTGCCAGCAGTCGGGCCGTGGTCGGCAATCAGCCCCAGCATTTT. Translating gives CASSRAVVGNQPQHF. Drawing the rest from reference TRBV5-5 and TRBJ1-5, the complete variable domain is DAGVTQSPTHLIKTRGQQVTLRCSPISGHKSVSWYQQVLGQGPQFIFQYYEKEERGRGNFPDRFSARQFPNYSSELNVNALLLGDSALYLCASSRAVVGNQPQHFGDGTRLSIL.

The chain recombines TRBV6-1 with TRBJ2-3, with 8 nucleotides matching TRBD1. V lost 1 base, J lost 9 bases, and 12 bases stayed unmatched. This CDR3 comprises 16 residues. Germline assignment: CDR1 MNHNS and CDR2 SASEGT. CDR3 region: CASSEVIRQGRQTQYF. The CDR3 nucleotides read TGTGCCAGCAGTGAAGTTATCCGACAGGGGCGGCAAACGCAGTATTTT.

This clonotype came up a few times. V is TRBV6-6 and J is TRBJ1-5; 9 nucleotides line up with TRBD1. V dropped 2 bases and J dropped 8; count of bases not matched to a gene: 4. Germline CDR1 is MNHNY and CDR2 is SVGAGI (reference sequence). The CDR3 covers 14 residues. CDR3 coding DNA: TGTGCCAGCAGTTACCGGGACAGGGATGAGCCCCAGCATTTT. It yields the protein CASSYRDRDEPQHF.

The V call is TRBV30, the J call TRBJ2-1, with D uncertain. The CDR3 is 13 amino acids. The germline V and J ends were trimmed by 0 bases and 4 bases, with 7 bases remaining between them. Germline V lookup: CDR1 GTSNPN, CDR2 SVGIG (reference sequence). The CDR3 protein is CAWSVKLYNEQFF. In DNA, the CDR3 is TGTGCCTGGAGTGTAAAGCTTTACAATGAGCAGTTCTTC.

The V call is TRBV20-1, the J call TRBJ2-7; 11 bases line up with TRBD2. The CDR3 is 14 amino acids. The V gene end was trimmed by 1 base and the J gene end by 3 bases; junction bases not matched to a gene: 2. The V gene's germline CDR1 is DFQATT and CDR2 SNEGSKA (reference sequence). CDR3 in DNA: TGCAGTGCTAGAGTACTAGCGGGAGACTACGAGCAGTACTTC. Amino acid sequence: CSARVLAGDYEQYF.

The table lists this clonotype with a count of one. The V and J genes are TRBV10-3 and TRBJ1-1; no reliable D call. The CDR3 loop spans 11 amino acids. Germline V CDR1 and CDR2: ENHRY, SYGVKD. V was cut by 8 bases and J by 3 bases, with 7 bases left in between. DNA for the CDR3: TGTGCCATCGGGGAGTACACTGAAGCTTTCTTT. As protein: CAIGEYTEAFF.

This chain joins TRBV25-1 and TRBJ1-3; D is unresolved. V shed 4 bases and J shed 0 bases, with 1 base lying between them. The germline gives CDR1 MGHDK, CDR2 SYGVNS. This CDR3 is built from 12 residues. CDR3: CASSASGNTIYF. The DNA of the CDR3 is TGTGCCAGCAGTGCCTCTGGAAACACCATATATTTT. Using reference TRBV25-1 and TRBJ1-3 for the parts outside the CDR3, the full variable domain is EADIYQTPRYLVIGTGKKITLECSQTMGHDKMYWYQQDPGMELHLIHYSYGVNSTEKGDLSSESTVSRIRTEHFPLTLESARPSHTSQYLCASSASGNTIYFGEGSWLTVV.

The V call is TRBV25-1, the J call TRBJ2-3; tentative D call: TRBD2 (5 bases). V shed 2 bases and J shed 3 bases, with 15 bases lying between them. CDR1 and CDR2 (germline): MGHDK, SYGVNS. This CDR3 contains 16 residues. CDR3 sequence (DNA): TGTGCCAGCAGTGAAGGGAGCGTCTTGGAGACAGATACGCAGTATTTT. Translated: CASSEGSVLETDTQYF.

The CDR3 region has the DNA TGTGCCAGCAGCGGGGACAGGGTTAACTATGGCTACACCTTC. Protein product: CASSGDRVNYGYTF. The chain carries TRBV7-2 and TRBJ1-2; TRBD1 matches at 9 bases. Unmatched junction bases numbered 2, after V lost 5 bases and J lost 1 base. CDR3 length: 14 residues. From germline, CDR1 is SGHTA and CDR2 FQGNSA.

The V call is TRBV29-1, the J call TRBJ2-1, with 8 bases fitting TRBD2. The germline gives CDR1 SQVTM, CDR2 ANQGSEA. The CDR3 contains 15 residues. V was clipped by 7 bases and J by 4 bases; unmatched bases: 12. This CDR3 is CSARMGSGSYNEQFF. In DNA, the CDR3 is TGCAGCGCGAGGATGGGGAGCGGGAGTTACAATGAGCAGTTCTTC.

V usage is TRBV2 and J usage is TRBJ2-7; D may be TRBD2 (6 bases). Trimming removed 1 base at V and 0 bases at J, with 7 bases between. Germline CDR1 reads SNHLY; CDR2 reads FYNNEI. This CDR3 has 14 amino acids. DNA for the CDR3: TGTGCCAGCAGTGAAGTAGCGGTCTCCTACGAGCAGTACTTC. It encodes CASSEVAVSYEQYF.

This clonotype was seen a single time. This sequence joins TRBV27 and TRBJ2-2; D perhaps matches TRBD1 (6 bases). V lost 0 bases, J lost 4 bases, and 15 bases lay in between. The germline gives CDR1 MNHEY, CDR2 SMNVEV (reference sequence). CDR3 size: 17 residues. CDR3 sequence (DNA): TGTGCCAGCAGTTTATCGCCGCTACAGGGAATCACCGGGGAGCTGTTTTTT. Protein product: CASSLSPLQGITGELFF.

V usage is TRBV7-9 and J usage is TRBJ2-7; unclear D gene. The germline V and J ends were trimmed by 4 bases and 1 base, with 8 bases remaining between them. The CDR3 has 13 amino acids. Germline V gene data show CDR1 as SEHNR and CDR2 as FQNEAQ (reference sequence). The CDR3 loop reads CASSSWQSYEQYF. For the CDR3, the DNA is TGTGCCAGCAGCTCTTGGCAATCCTACGAGCAGTACTTC. Full variable domain (missing parts from reference TRBV7-9 and TRBJ2-7): DTGVSQNPRHKITKRGQNVTFRCDPISEHNRLYWYRQTLGQGPEFLTYFQNEAQLEKSRLLSDRFSAERPKGSFSTLEIQRTEQGDSAMYLCASSSWQSYEQYFGPGTRLTVT.

The genes are TRBV2 and TRBJ2-3, with D possibly TRBD2 on 5 matching bases. The CDR3 sequence is 15 residues long. The V and J ends lost 5 bases and 0 bases respectively, with 12 bases between them. In germline, CDR1 is SNHLY, CDR2 FYNNEI. CDR3 nucleotide sequence: TGTGCCAGCAGTCAGCGGAGATCTAGCACAGATACGCAGTATTTT. Translation: CASSQRRSSTDTQYF.

The J gene is TRBJ2-7, the V gene TRBV30; maybe TRBD2 (5 bases). This CDR3 is 14 amino acids long. In germline, CDR1 is GTSNPN, CDR2 SVGIG (reference sequence). V lost 4 bases to trimming and J lost 0 bases, with 13 bases between them. The CDR3 here is CAWKPSGSSYEQYF. The CDR3 nucleotides read TGTGCCTGGAAGCCTTCGGGAAGCTCCTACGAGCAGTACTTC.

This chain uses TRBV7-9 with TRBJ2-1, with 11 bases matching TRBD1. CDR3 length: 15 amino acids. Germline CDR1 and CDR2: SEHNR and FQNEAQ (reference sequence). J gave up 6 bases and V 5 bases, and 6 bases lay outside the gene matches. CDR3 bases: TGTGCCAGCAGCCAGGGACAGGGGGACCTCAATGAGCAGTTCTTC. Protein sequence: CASSQGQGDLNEQFF. Full variable domain (rest looked up from reference TRBV7-9 and TRBJ2-1): DTGVSQNPRHKITKRGQNVTFRCDPISEHNRLYWYRQTLGQGPEFLTYFQNEAQLEKSRLLSDRFSAERPKGSFSTLEIQRTEQGDSAMYLCASSQGQGDLNEQFFGPGTRLTVL.

This rearrangement joins TRBV7-8 to TRBJ2-1; D possibly corresponds to TRBD2 (6 bases). With 5 bases removed from V and 8 bases from J, the gap between germline ends came to 16 bases. The length of the CDR3 is 14 residues. The germline gives CDR1 SGHVS, CDR2 FQNEAQ. CDR3 DNA: TGTGCCAGCAGCCCCTATCGGGGGAGTCATGAGCAGTTCTTC. Its protein is CASSPYRGSHEQFF.

The V gene is TRBV29-1, the J gene TRBJ2-1; D possibly corresponds to TRBD1 (5 bases). The V gene lost 0 bases and the J gene lost 6 bases, with 12 bases spanning the gap. The CDR3 has 14 amino acids. Germline-derived CDR1 and CDR2 are SQVTM and ANQGSEA. The CDR3 DNA follows: TGCAGCGTTGAAGAAACGAGACAGCTCAATGAGCAGTTCTTC. It encodes CSVEETRQLNEQFF.

The J gene is TRBJ1-5, the V gene TRBV19; no clear D. Germline CDR1 LNHDA, CDR2 SQIVND (reference sequence). The CDR3 contains 15 residues. The germline V and J ends were trimmed by 3 bases and 3 bases, with 12 bases remaining between them. CDR3 bases: TGTGCCAGTAGTATCGAAGGGTTTATCAATCAGCCCCAGCATTTT. Translation gives CASSIEGFINQPQHF.

V gene TRBV12-3 or TRBV12-4 combines with J gene TRBJ1-5, with TRBD1 matching over 9 bases. The ends lost 1 base at V and 4 bases at J; junction bases unmatched: 5. The CDR3 runs to 16 residues. For the CDR3, the DNA is TGTGCCAGCAGTTTAGGGGACAGGGCGCAAAATCAGCCCCAGCATTTT. Its translation is CASSLGDRAQNQPQHF.